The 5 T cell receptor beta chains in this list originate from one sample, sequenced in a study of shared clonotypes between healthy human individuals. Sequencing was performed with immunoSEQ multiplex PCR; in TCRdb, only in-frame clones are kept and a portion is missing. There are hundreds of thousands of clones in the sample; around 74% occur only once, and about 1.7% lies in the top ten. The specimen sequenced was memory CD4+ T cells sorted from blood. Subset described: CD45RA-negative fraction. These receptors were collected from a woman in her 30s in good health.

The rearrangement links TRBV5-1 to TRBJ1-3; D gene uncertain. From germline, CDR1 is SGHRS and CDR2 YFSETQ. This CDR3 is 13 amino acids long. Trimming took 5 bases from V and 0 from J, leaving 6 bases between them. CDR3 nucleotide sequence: TGCGCCAGCAGGAGTACCTCTGGAAACACCATATATTTT. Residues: CASRSTSGNTIYF.

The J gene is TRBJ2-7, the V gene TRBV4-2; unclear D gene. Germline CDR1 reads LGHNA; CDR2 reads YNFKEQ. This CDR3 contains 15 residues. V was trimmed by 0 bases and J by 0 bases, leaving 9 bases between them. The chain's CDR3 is CASSQEVGYSYEQYF. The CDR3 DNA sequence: TGTGCCAGCAGCCAAGAGGTCGGATACTCCTACGAGCAGTACTTC.

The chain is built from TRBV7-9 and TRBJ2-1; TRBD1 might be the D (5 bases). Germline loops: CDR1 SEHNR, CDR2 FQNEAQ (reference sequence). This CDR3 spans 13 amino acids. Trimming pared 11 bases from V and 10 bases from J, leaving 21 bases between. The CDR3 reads CAAPTGDGREQFF. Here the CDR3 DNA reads TGTGCCGCCCCAACAGGAGACGGACGGGAGCAGTTCTTC.

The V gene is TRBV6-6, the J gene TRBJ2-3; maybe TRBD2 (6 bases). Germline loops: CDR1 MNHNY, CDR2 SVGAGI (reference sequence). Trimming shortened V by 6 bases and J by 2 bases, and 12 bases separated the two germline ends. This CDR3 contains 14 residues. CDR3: CASRRAGLTDTQYF. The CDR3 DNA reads TGTGCCAGCAGGCGGGCGGGACTCACAGATACGCAGTATTTT.

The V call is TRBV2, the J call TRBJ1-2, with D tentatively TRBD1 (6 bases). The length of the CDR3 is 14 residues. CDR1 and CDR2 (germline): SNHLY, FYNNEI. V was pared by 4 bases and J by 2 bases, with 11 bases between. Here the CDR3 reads CASSGRGANYGYTF. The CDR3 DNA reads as TGTGCCAGCAGTGGCAGGGGCGCGAACTATGGCTACACCTTC.